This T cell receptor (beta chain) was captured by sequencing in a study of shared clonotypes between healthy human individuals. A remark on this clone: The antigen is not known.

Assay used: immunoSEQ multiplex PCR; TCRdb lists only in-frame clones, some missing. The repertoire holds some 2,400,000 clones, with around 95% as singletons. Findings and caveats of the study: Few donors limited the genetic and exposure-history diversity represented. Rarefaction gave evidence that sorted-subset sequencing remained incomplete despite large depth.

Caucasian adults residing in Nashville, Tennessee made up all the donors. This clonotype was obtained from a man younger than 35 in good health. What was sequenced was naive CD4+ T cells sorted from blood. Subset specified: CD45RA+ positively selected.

The CDR3 DNA is TGTGCCAGCAGCTCCGGGCGGGCGACAGAGGACACCGGGGAGCTGTTTTTT. Its translation: CASSSGRATEDTGELFF. The rearrangement uses TRBV7-3 and TRBJ2-2; the D gene could be TRBD1 or TRBD2 (5 bases each). The CDR3 consists of 17 residues. Germline V lookup: CDR1 SGHTA, CDR2 FQGTGA. V shed 4 bases and J shed 3 bases, with 18 bases lying between them.